The source of this T cell receptor (beta chain) is a study of low-dose radiotherapy and immunotherapy resistance in tumors. Regarding time point: after trial treatment. Treatment indicated: LDRT plus nivolumab, ipilimumab, low-dose cyclophosphamide and aspirin (RACIN trial). Trimming stripped 2 bases from V and 1 base from J, with 14 bases between. The germline gives CDR1 SGHDT, CDR2 YYEEEE. CDR3 length: 16 amino acids. With TRAV- and TRBV-specific primers, first-strand cDNA was made, covering the alpha and beta chains. With a constant-region primer and a V-primer adapter, TCRs were subjected to approximately 21 PCR cycles of amplification. From the reads, TCRdb called clonotypes with MiXCR, one entry per CDR3 protein. The sample yields 100,000 or so distinct CDR3 sequences, around 21% seen once.

Source: PBMCs, taken after low-dose radiotherapy plus immunotherapy. The V call is TRBV5-6, the J call TRBJ2-3, with D perhaps matching TRBD2 (6 bases). The TCR comes from a male donor with prostate cancer. The CDR3 nucleotides are TGTGCCAGCAGCTTCGGGGACTGGGCCCGCACAGATACGCAGTATTTT. Amino acid sequence: CASSFGDWARTDTQYF.